The rows below give T cell receptor beta chains drawn from one sample of a study of vaccination effects on CD4 cells after COVID-19. The repertoire was sequenced with immunoSEQ multiplex PCR; TCRdb's copy has only in-frame clones and lacks some. This table holds tens of thousands of clones, just over 70% found once. Their antigens are not known. Specimen: CD4+ T cells from PBMCs cultured without peptide, collected before COVID-19 vaccination. These receptors were taken from a human donor who had a prior SARS-CoV-2 infection. Each CDR3 is given with its conserved first and last residue. A D gene is named only where the DNA matches it firmly. Clone size, where shown, is once, few, many, or a class for clones that have expanded.

clone_size	v_call	j_call	d_call	cdr3_nt	cdr3_aa
.	TRBV7-2	TRBJ2-3	.	TGTGCCAGCAGCTTTCGGTCGAGCACAGATACGCAGTATTTT	CASSFRSSTDTQYF
.	TRBV9	TRBJ2-5	TRBD2	TGTGCCAGCAGCGTAGGGGCTAGCGGGAGTGCCCAAGAGACCCAGTACTTC	CASSVGASGSAQETQYF
.	TRBV6-1	TRBJ2-5	.	TGTGCCAGCAGTGAAGTCGGGCTAGAGACCCAGTACTTC	CASSEVGLETQYF
.	TRBV9	TRBJ1-2	TRBD1	TGTGCCAGCAACCATTCTCCCCGGGGACAGGGTTTAGGTGGCTACACCTTC	CASNHSPRGQGLGGYTF
.	TRBV14	TRBJ2-7	.	TGTGCCAGCAGCCTTCTTCAGGGATATAGCGAGCAGTACTTC	CASSLLQGYSEQYF
.	TRBV4-3	TRBJ2-7	.	TGCGCCAGCAGCCCCCAGGGGCTAGCGGACTACGAGCAGTACTTC	CASSPQGLADYEQYF
.	TRBV19	TRBJ1-1	TRBD1	TGTGCCAGTAGGCCCCCGGGACAGGGAAACACTGAAGCTTTCTTT	CASRPPGQGNTEAFF
.	TRBV18	TRBJ1-1	.	TGTGCCAGCTCACCACTGGGAGCGAACACTGAAGCTTTCTTT	CASSPLGANTEAFF
once	TRBV30	TRBJ2-2	.	TGTGCCTGGCTCGGGGGCTTCACCGGGGAGCTGTTTTTT	CAWLGGFTGELFF
once	TRBV10-3	TRBJ2-1	TRBD1	TGTGCCATCAGAGAACAGGGGACCCTTGGGTATGAGCAGTTCTTC	CAIREQGTLGYEQFF
.	TRBV18	TRBJ1-2	.	TGTGCCAGCTCACAAGCCCGGTTTAACTATGGCTACACCTTC	CASSQARFNYGYTF
.	TRBV5-6	TRBJ2-5	.	TGTGCCAGCAGCTTGGCTCAGCGACAAGAGACCCAGTACTTC	CASSLAQRQETQYF
once	TRBV18	TRBJ1-2	.	TGTGCCAGCTCACCAAGAACCGGGTCCGTCCATGGCTACACCTTC	CASSPRTGSVHGYTF
few	TRBV5-1	TRBJ1-6	TRBD1	TGCGCCAGCAGCCTTTGGGACAGCTATAATTCACCCCTCCACTTT	CASSLWDSYNSPLHF
.	TRBV27	TRBJ2-3	.	TGTGCCAGCAGTTTTTTGGCGGAGGGCTACACAGATACGCAGTATTTT	CASSFLAEGYTDTQYF
few	TRBV18	TRBJ1-1	.	TGTGCCAGCTCACCACGTATCGTGCGGGACACTGAAGCTTTCTTT	CASSPRIVRDTEAFF
.	TRBV27	TRBJ2-5	.	TGTGCCAGCAGTCCCCGGAGAGGTGAGACCCAGTACTTC	CASSPRRGETQYF
few	TRBV7-2	TRBJ2-3	TRBD1	TGTGCCAGCAGCTCCCAGACAGGGCGCTCAGATACGCAGTATTTT	CASSSQTGRSDTQYF
.	TRBV6-4	TRBJ2-5	TRBD1	TGTGCCAGCAGGAGGACAGGGGGTCAAGAGACCCAGTACTTC	CASRRTGGQETQYF
.	TRBV5-1	TRBJ2-7	.	TGCGCCAGCAGCTTGGTTTCGTCAGGGGCCCTTACCTACGAGCAGTACTTC	CASSLVSSGALTYEQYF
.	TRBV5-1	TRBJ2-7	.	TGCGCCAGCAGCTCCTCCAGGGCGTCAAGCGGGTACACCTACGAGCAGTACTTC	CASSSSRASSGYTYEQYF
.	TRBV24-1	TRBJ2-1	.	TGTGCCACCAGTGGCCAACCCGGGGAGCAGTTCTTC	CATSGQPGEQFF
.	TRBV19	TRBJ2-2	.	TGTGCCAGTAGTAGACCGGGACCAAACACCGGGGAGCTGTTTTTT	CASSRPGPNTGELFF
few	TRBV5-4	TRBJ1-3	.	TGTGCCAGCAGCTTGGGGGGGGCGGTCGGAAACACCATATATTTT	CASSLGGAVGNTIYF
.	TRBV28	TRBJ1-2	.	TGTGCCAGCAGCCGACCCTCAGGGGCTCTTAATGGCTACACCTTC	CASSRPSGALNGYTF
.	TRBV5-1	TRBJ2-1	.	TGCGCCAGCAGCTTTAAAGGAGGGAATGAGCAGTTCTTC	CASSFKGGNEQFF
.	TRBV3-1/TRBV3-2	TRBJ2-5	.	TGTGCCAGCAGCCAAGAGAGTATACAAGAGACCCAGTACTTC	CASSQESIQETQYF
once	TRBV7-9	TRBJ2-5	.	TGTGCCAGCAGCTTAGCGGCTAGCGTGACCCAGTACTTC	CASSLAASVTQYF
once	TRBV5-6	TRBJ2-7	TRBD2	TGTGCCAGCAGCTTGGGTAGCGGGAGCTCCTACGAGCAGTACTTC	CASSLGSGSSYEQYF
.	TRBV6-5	TRBJ2-1	TRBD1	TGTGCCAGCACCCGACAGGGGCCCCTAGTACATGAGCAGTTCTTC	CASTRQGPLVHEQFF
few	TRBV5-4	TRBJ2-3	TRBD2	TGTGCCAGCAGCCTCGGAAGCGGGAGTTTTACAGATACGCAGTATTTT	CASSLGSGSFTDTQYF
.	TRBV2	TRBJ2-5	.	TGTGCCAGCAGTGAGTTTTCGGAGACCCAGTACTTC	CASSEFSETQYF
.	TRBV7-8	TRBJ1-2	.	TGTGCCAGCAGCTTCGGACAGCCTGCCTATGGCTACACCTTC	CASSFGQPAYGYTF
.	TRBV5-1	TRBJ2-3	.	TGCGCCAGCAGCTTTACAGGGATGAGCACAGATACGCAGTATTTT	CASSFTGMSTDTQYF
.	TRBV3-1/TRBV3-2	TRBJ2-1	TRBD2	TGTGCCAGCAGCCAAGAACTAGCGGCTTACAATGAGCAGTTCTTC	CASSQELAAYNEQFF
few	TRBV7-3	TRBJ1-3	.	TGTGCCAGCAGCGCCTCAGGGTTAACTGGAAACACCATATATTTT	CASSASGLTGNTIYF
.	TRBV5-1	TRBJ2-7	.	TGCGCCAGCAGACTTGTGACAGAGAACTACGAGCAGTACTTC	CASRLVTENYEQYF
.	TRBV6-5	TRBJ2-2	.	TGTGCCAGCAGTTACAGTGGCACCGGGGAGCTGTTTTTT	CASSYSGTGELFF
many	TRBV5-6	TRBJ2-6	.	TGTGCCAGCAGCTTGGGAGTCTCTGGGGCCAACGTCCTGACTTTC	CASSLGVSGANVLTF
.	TRBV6-1	TRBJ2-5	TRBD1	TGTGCCAGCAGTGAAGGAGGGGGACAGGGGGCATGGGAGACCCAGTACTTC	CASSEGGGQGAWETQYF
.	TRBV5-1	TRBJ1-1	.	TGCGCCAGCAGCTTGTCGTGGGTTACGGCTGAAGCTTTCTTT	CASSLSWVTAEAFF
.	TRBV11-3	TRBJ2-1	.	TGTGCCAGCAGCTTAGGTTTAGGGCTGAACAATGAGCAGTTCTTC	CASSLGLGLNNEQFF
.	TRBV2	TRBJ2-5	.	TGTGCCAGACAGCTACAGGGAGTTCCAGAGACCCAGTACTTC	CARQLQGVPETQYF
.	TRBV29-1	TRBJ2-2	.	TGCAGCTGCCGACAGGCTTCGAACACCGGGGAGCTGTTTTTT	CSCRQASNTGELFF
.	TRBV7-2	TRBJ2-2	TRBD2	TGTGCCAGCAGCTCTTTGGGACTAGGGCGGACGAACACCGGGGAGCTGTTTTTT	CASSSLGLGRTNTGELFF
.	TRBV2	TRBJ1-5	TRBD1	TGTGCCAGCAGTGAAACGGGACAGGGTTATAGCAATCAGCCCCAGCATTTT	CASSETGQGYSNQPQHF
.	TRBV12-2	TRBJ1-1	.	TGTGCAAGTCGCTTAGGTTCCCTTCGGGGGAGGGGTGAAGCTTTCTTT	CASRLGSLRGRGEAFF
.	TRBV5-1	TRBJ2-5	.	TGCGCCAGCAACCTCGACCAACAAGAGACCCAGTACTTC	CASNLDQQETQYF
.	TRBV9	TRBJ1-1	.	TGTGCCAGCAGCTCACGGGACCCGGGGGGGAACACTGAAGCTTTCTTT	CASSSRDPGGNTEAFF
.	TRBV2	TRBJ2-3	.	TGTGCCAACCTAAGACTGGACAGGAGGGAAACAGATACGCAGTATTTT	CANLRLDRRETDTQYF
.	TRBV5-5	TRBJ2-1	.	TGTGCCAGCAGTTTGGACAGATATAATTCCCACTACAATGAGCAGTTCTTC	CASSLDRYNSHYNEQFF
medium-sized	TRBV9	TRBJ1-2	.	TGTGCCAGCAGCCCGAAGACGGTTACAGGGATGGACTATGGCTACACCTTC	CASSPKTVTGMDYGYTF
.	TRBV4-2	TRBJ2-1	.	TGTGCCAGCAGCCGCCGGGACCAGAATGAGCAGTTCTTC	CASSRRDQNEQFF
.	TRBV18	TRBJ1-2	.	TGTGCCAGCTCACCGGGACGGTCATATGGCTACACCTTC	CASSPGRSYGYTF
.	TRBV11-2	TRBJ2-7	.	TGTGCCAGCAGACGGCCGGGACGCTTTCCCTACGAGCAGTACTTC	CASRRPGRFPYEQYF
.	TRBV7-3	TRBJ2-5	.	TGTGCCAGCAGCTTAGACGGGGAAGAGACCCAGTACTTC	CASSLDGEETQYF
.	TRBV6-4	TRBJ1-2	.	TGTGCCAGCAGTGACTCTCCCGACAGCTATGGCTACACCTTC	CASSDSPDSYGYTF
few	TRBV7-9	TRBJ2-7	TRBD2	TGTGCCAGCAGCCCTCTAGCGGACCACTCCTACGAGCAGTACTTC	CASSPLADHSYEQYF
.	TRBV18	TRBJ1-2	.	TGTGCCAGCTCACTCCTCCCGGGGAACTATGGCTACACCTTC	CASSLLPGNYGYTF